The following is a T cell receptor beta chain sequence with its context. Its antigen remains unidentified. Base qualities are not at hand, and no much larger clone is one base apart. The CDR3 sequence holds 15 residues, the cysteine and phenylalanine included. CDR3 DNA is the only sequence kept; it has 45 bases, read in frame from the first base. V sheds 2 bases and J sheds 1 base, leaving 10 bases between their ends. The germline V gene supplies CDR1 SNHLY and CDR2 FYNNEI. These data originate in a study of control samples from healthy donors and cancer patients (dated by TCRdb to the early 2020s). Libraries were constructed by the immunoSEQ multiplex PCR assay. Sourced from immuneACCESS, this table was stored by TCRdb with only in-frame sequences that have V and J called. A share of the clones is absent; for the studies checked, an unresolved V gene accounts for under half, and the remainder has no known explanation. This sample gives about 150,000 clones in total; 70% to 90% of them show up just once. The ten largest clones represent around 1.6% of the sample.

This clonotype was obtained from a young man in good health. Recombination linked TRBV2 to TRBJ2-3; the D region possibly corresponds to TRBD2 (6 bases align). Sample: blood. The nucleotide sequence is TGTGCCAGCAGTGAACCGTCGGGGGGCACAGATACGCAGTATTTT. Translated, this is CASSEPSGGTDTQYF.